This is a list of T cell receptor beta chains from one sample in a study of cytomegalovirus exposure and HLA in healthy donors. TCRdb keeps only in-frame clones here, not all; method: immunoSEQ multiplex PCR. Seen here are nearly 100,000 clones, more than 70% observed once, and the top ten hold 19%. Sample: PBMCs. Receptors originate from a woman aged 60-75 years in good health and CMV-seropositive. CDR3s include the opening cysteine and the closing phenylalanine or tryptophan. Each record gives: clone size, V gene, D gene, J gene, CDR3 length, CDR3 protein, CDR3 DNA. A D gene is named only where the DNA matches it firmly. Clone size is not always given. Where it is, it says once, few, many or a class for expanded clones.

abundance: few
v_gene: TRBV4-1
d_gene: NA
j_gene: TRBJ2-6
len: 14
CDR3aa: CASTKAGGANVLTF
CDR3nt: TGCGCCTCAACAAAGGCCGGGGGGGCCAACGTCCTGACTTTC

abundance: NA
v_gene: TRBV30
d_gene: NA
j_gene: TRBJ2-1
len: 11
CDR3aa: CAWSVRYEQFF
CDR3nt: TGTGCCTGGAGTGTACGGTATGAGCAGTTCTTC

abundance: NA
v_gene: TRBV28
d_gene: TRBD1
j_gene: TRBJ1-2
len: 14
CDR3aa: CASSTGQHNYGYTF
CDR3nt: TGTGCCAGCAGTACGGGACAGCACAACTATGGCTACACCTTC

abundance: NA
v_gene: TRBV7-9
d_gene: TRBD2
j_gene: TRBJ2-7
len: 15
CDR3aa: CASSPRTSGSGEQYF
CDR3nt: TGTGCCAGCAGCCCCAGGACTAGCGGGAGTGGCGAGCAGTACTTC

abundance: NA
v_gene: TRBV6-1
d_gene: TRBD1
j_gene: TRBJ2-7
len: 15
CDR3aa: CASSGGTGNLYEQYF
CDR3nt: TGTGCCAGCAGTGGGGGGACAGGGAATCTCTACGAGCAGTACTTC

abundance: NA
v_gene: TRBV28
d_gene: TRBD1
j_gene: TRBJ1-2
len: 12
CDR3aa: CASSPPGGRETF
CDR3nt: TGTGCCAGCAGTCCCCCAGGGGGCCGAGAGACCTTC

abundance: NA
v_gene: TRBV19
d_gene: NA
j_gene: TRBJ1-5
len: 12
CDR3aa: CASTVENQPQHF
CDR3nt: TGTGCCAGTACGGTCGAGAATCAGCCCCAGCATTTT

abundance: NA
v_gene: TRBV11-2
d_gene: NA
j_gene: TRBJ1-4
len: 14
CDR3aa: CASNNRATNEKLFF
CDR3nt: TGTGCCAGCAACAACAGAGCAACTAATGAAAAACTGTTTTTT

abundance: NA
v_gene: TRBV16
d_gene: NA
j_gene: TRBJ1-5
len: 13
CDR3aa: CASSQSEVQPQHF
CDR3nt: TGTGCCAGCAGCCAATCGGAGGTCCAGCCCCAGCATTTT

abundance: NA
v_gene: TRBV11-1
d_gene: NA
j_gene: TRBJ1-2
len: 12
CDR3aa: CASSGENYGYTF
CDR3nt: TGCGCCAGCAGCGGTGAGAACTATGGCTACACCTTC

abundance: NA
v_gene: TRBV5-6
d_gene: NA
j_gene: TRBJ1-3
len: 16
CDR3aa: CASSWGGASSGNTIYF
CDR3nt: TGTGCCAGCAGCTGGGGGGGTGCAAGCTCTGGAAACACCATATATTTT

abundance: NA
v_gene: TRBV27
d_gene: NA
j_gene: TRBJ2-7
len: 16
CDR3aa: CASRPRGGNLAYEQYF
CDR3nt: TGTGCCAGCAGGCCTCGCGGAGGGAACTTGGCCTACGAGCAGTACTTC

abundance: few
v_gene: TRBV4-1
d_gene: NA
j_gene: TRBJ1-4
len: 14
CDR3aa: CASGRGQNDEKLFF
CDR3nt: TGCGCCAGCGGCCGGGGGCAGAACGATGAAAAACTGTTTTTT

abundance: NA
v_gene: TRBV5-1
d_gene: TRBD2
j_gene: TRBJ2-1
len: 15
CDR3aa: CASGPTSGIYNEQFF
CDR3nt: TGCGCCAGCGGACCGACTAGCGGGATTTACAATGAGCAGTTCTTC

abundance: NA
v_gene: TRBV6-5
d_gene: NA
j_gene: TRBJ1-4
len: 14
CDR3aa: CASSPSGDFWKLFF
CDR3nt: TGTGCCAGCAGCCCGTCGGGGGATTTTTGGAAACTGTTTTTT

abundance: NA
v_gene: TRBV5-4
d_gene: TRBD1
j_gene: TRBJ2-4
len: 17
CDR3aa: CASSASGGTGAKNIQYF
CDR3nt: TGTGCCAGCAGCGCCTCGGGGGGGACAGGGGCAAAAAACATTCAGTACTTC

abundance: NA
v_gene: TRBV30
d_gene: TRBD1
j_gene: TRBJ1-5
len: 14
CDR3aa: CAWTGTGGYQPQHF
CDR3nt: TGTGCCTGGACCGGGACAGGGGGCTATCAGCCCCAGCATTTT

abundance: once
v_gene: TRBV7-2
d_gene: TRBD2
j_gene: TRBJ2-5
len: 12
CDR3aa: CASSLWGGTQYF
CDR3nt: TGTGCCAGCAGCTTATGGGGGGGGACCCAGTACTTC

abundance: once
v_gene: TRBV27
d_gene: TRBD1
j_gene: TRBJ2-5
len: 16
CDR3aa: CASSHYQGAGGETQYF
CDR3nt: TGTGCCAGCAGCCACTACCAGGGGGCGGGTGGAGAGACCCAGTACTTC

abundance: NA
v_gene: TRBV30
d_gene: TRBD2
j_gene: TRBJ2-1
len: 15
CDR3aa: CAWSPGLAGDNEQFF
CDR3nt: TGTGCCTGGAGTCCGGGACTAGCGGGAGATAATGAGCAGTTCTTC

abundance: NA
v_gene: TRBV10-2
d_gene: TRBD1
j_gene: TRBJ2-7
len: 11
CDR3aa: CASSTTGEQYF
CDR3nt: TGCGCCAGCAGTACGACAGGGGAGCAGTACTTC

abundance: NA
v_gene: TRBV20-1
d_gene: NA
j_gene: TRBJ2-7
len: 10
CDR3aa: CSAISYEQYF
CDR3nt: TGCAGTGCTATATCCTACGAGCAGTACTTC

abundance: NA
v_gene: TRBV6-5
d_gene: TRBD1
j_gene: TRBJ1-3
len: 13
CDR3aa: CASSYSGQGRSIF
CDR3nt: TGTGCCAGCAGTTACTCGGGACAGGGCCGTTCTATTTTT

abundance: NA
v_gene: TRBV9
d_gene: TRBD1
j_gene: TRBJ2-7
len: 15
CDR3aa: CASSPHPDRVGEQYF
CDR3nt: TGTGCCAGCAGCCCCCACCCCGACAGGGTTGGAGAGCAGTACTTC

abundance: NA
v_gene: TRBV19
d_gene: NA
j_gene: TRBJ2-2
len: 14
CDR3aa: CASSPGWRTGELFF
CDR3nt: TGTGCCAGTAGTCCTGGGTGGAGGACCGGGGAGCTGTTTTTT

abundance: NA
v_gene: TRBV5-5
d_gene: TRBD1
j_gene: TRBJ1-1
len: 14
CDR3aa: CASSLETGAGKAFF
CDR3nt: TGTGCCAGCAGCTTAGAGACAGGGGCCGGGAAAGCTTTCTTT

abundance: NA
v_gene: TRBV4-1
d_gene: TRBD1
j_gene: TRBJ2-7
len: 16
CDR3aa: CASSPSGTGEGYEQYF
CDR3nt: TGCGCCAGCAGCCCCTCCGGGACAGGGGAGGGCTACGAGCAGTACTTC

abundance: few
v_gene: TRBV5-4
d_gene: TRBD1
j_gene: TRBJ2-5
len: 14
CDR3aa: CASRWDRGAETQYF
CDR3nt: TGTGCCAGCAGATGGGACAGGGGAGCTGAGACCCAGTACTTC

abundance: NA
v_gene: TRBV7-9
d_gene: TRBD2
j_gene: TRBJ2-7
len: 17
CDR3aa: CSSSLRLLAGADDEQYF
CDR3nt: TGTTCCAGCAGCCTACGCCTACTAGCGGGAGCAGACGACGAGCAGTACTTC

abundance: NA
v_gene: TRBV4-1
d_gene: NA
j_gene: TRBJ2-3
len: 13
CDR3aa: CASSPRLADTQYF
CDR3nt: TGCGCCAGCAGCCCCAGACTAGCAGATACGCAGTATTTT

abundance: few
v_gene: TRBV10-2
d_gene: TRBD1
j_gene: TRBJ2-7
len: 15
CDR3aa: CASSETGQALYEQYF
CDR3nt: TGCGCCAGCAGTGAGACGGGACAGGCTTTATACGAGCAGTACTTC

abundance: NA
v_gene: TRBV28
d_gene: NA
j_gene: TRBJ1-4
len: 16
CDR3aa: CASRLRSLSPNEKLFF
CDR3nt: TGTGCCAGCAGACTACGGTCGCTGAGTCCCAATGAAAAACTGTTTTTT

abundance: NA
v_gene: TRBV7-9
d_gene: NA
j_gene: TRBJ2-4
len: 14
CDR3aa: CASRGGGAKNIQYF
CDR3nt: TGTGCCAGCAGGGGAGGGGGGGCCAAAAACATTCAGTACTTC

abundance: once
v_gene: TRBV7-2
d_gene: TRBD1
j_gene: TRBJ1-2
len: 15
CDR3aa: CASSLLGQGASGYTF
CDR3nt: TGTGCCAGCAGCTTACTGGGACAGGGGGCGTCGGGCTACACCTTC

abundance: NA
v_gene: TRBV30
d_gene: TRBD2
j_gene: TRBJ2-5
len: 15
CDR3aa: CAWSRAAGGAETQYF
CDR3nt: TGTGCCTGGAGCCGCGCGGCGGGAGGAGCTGAGACCCAGTACTTC

abundance: NA
v_gene: TRBV10-3
d_gene: TRBD2
j_gene: TRBJ2-5
len: 18
CDR3aa: CAISEGGLAGARRETQYF
CDR3nt: TGTGCCATCAGTGAGGGCGGACTAGCGGGAGCAAGGAGAGAGACCCAGTACTTC

abundance: NA
v_gene: TRBV6-6
d_gene: NA
j_gene: TRBJ1-5
len: 15
CDR3aa: CASSYSIESNQPQHF
CDR3nt: TGTGCCAGCAGTTACTCAATCGAGAGCAATCAGCCCCAGCATTTT

abundance: NA
v_gene: TRBV4-1
d_gene: NA
j_gene: TRBJ1-1
len: 15
CDR3aa: CASSLRAGSNTEAFF
CDR3nt: TGCGCCAGCAGCCTAAGGGCAGGGTCGAACACTGAAGCTTTCTTT

abundance: NA
v_gene: TRBV7-3
d_gene: TRBD2
j_gene: TRBJ2-5
len: 13
CDR3aa: CASSSGTSETQYF
CDR3nt: TGTGCCAGCAGTTCCGGGACTAGCGAGACCCAGTACTTC

abundance: few
v_gene: TRBV5-6
d_gene: NA
j_gene: TRBJ1-1
len: 14
CDR3aa: CASSLGRGNTEAFF
CDR3nt: TGTGCCAGCAGCTTGGGGAGGGGAAACACTGAAGCTTTCTTT

abundance: NA
v_gene: TRBV2
d_gene: TRBD1
j_gene: TRBJ1-4
len: 13
CDR3aa: CASEGQGYEKLFF
CDR3nt: TGTGCCAGCGAGGGACAGGGGTACGAAAAACTGTTTTTT

abundance: NA
v_gene: TRBV6-1
d_gene: NA
j_gene: TRBJ1-2
len: 14
CDR3aa: CASSPPGVRAGYTF
CDR3nt: TGTGCCAGCAGCCCCCCGGGGGTACGCGCTGGCTACACCTTC

abundance: NA
v_gene: TRBV5-1
d_gene: TRBD1
j_gene: TRBJ2-5
len: 16
CDR3aa: CASSLGGQGKVETQYF
CDR3nt: TGCGCCAGCAGCTTGGGCGGACAGGGGAAGGTTGAGACCCAGTACTTC

abundance: NA
v_gene: TRBV20-1
d_gene: NA
j_gene: TRBJ2-7
len: 11
CDR3aa: CSAGGVYEQYF
CDR3nt: TGCAGTGCTGGGGGCGTCTACGAGCAGTACTTC

abundance: NA
v_gene: TRBV19
d_gene: NA
j_gene: TRBJ1-1
len: 13
CDR3aa: CASSRQGTSKAFF
CDR3nt: TGTGCCAGTAGTAGGCAGGGAACGTCGAAAGCTTTCTTT

abundance: NA
v_gene: TRBV5-1
d_gene: TRBD1
j_gene: TRBJ2-7
len: 13
CDR3aa: CASSFRQGHEQYF
CDR3nt: TGCGCCAGCAGCTTTCGACAGGGTCACGAGCAGTACTTC

abundance: NA
v_gene: TRBV30
d_gene: TRBD2
j_gene: TRBJ2-3
len: 14
CDR3aa: CAWVPSGSIGTQYF
CDR3nt: TGTGCCTGGGTCCCTAGCGGGTCTATCGGTACGCAGTATTTT

abundance: NA
v_gene: TRBV7-9
d_gene: TRBD2
j_gene: TRBJ2-7
len: 16
CDR3aa: CASSPIAGSSSYEQYF
CDR3nt: TGTGCCAGCAGCCCAATAGCGGGGAGTAGCTCCTACGAGCAGTACTTC